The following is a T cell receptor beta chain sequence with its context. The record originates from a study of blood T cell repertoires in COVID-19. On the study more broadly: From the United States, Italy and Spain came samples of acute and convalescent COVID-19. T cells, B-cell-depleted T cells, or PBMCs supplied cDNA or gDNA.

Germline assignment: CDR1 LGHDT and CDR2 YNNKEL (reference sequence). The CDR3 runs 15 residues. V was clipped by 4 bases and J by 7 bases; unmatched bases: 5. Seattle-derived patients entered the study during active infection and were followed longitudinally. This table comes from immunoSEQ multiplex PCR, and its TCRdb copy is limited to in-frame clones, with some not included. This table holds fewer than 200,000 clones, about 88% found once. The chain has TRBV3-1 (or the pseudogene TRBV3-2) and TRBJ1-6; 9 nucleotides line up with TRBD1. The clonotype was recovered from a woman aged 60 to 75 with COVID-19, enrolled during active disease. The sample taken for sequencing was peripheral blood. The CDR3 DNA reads TGTGCCAGCAGCCGCCTGGACAGGGGAAATTCACCCCTCCACTTT. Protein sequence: CASSRLDRGNSPLHF.